This T cell receptor (beta chain) was sequenced in a study of cytomegalovirus exposure and HLA in healthy donors. PCR involved 60 Vbeta and 13 Jbeta primers. Using immunoSEQ multiplex PCR, the repertoire was profiled, and TCRdb retains in-frame clones only, with some absent. The top ten hold over 5.5% of the sample, which has around 170,000 clones, roughly 80% seen once. V lost 2 bases and J lost 1; bases outside the gene matches: 1. The CDR3 contains 14 residues. CDR1 is SQVTM, CDR2 ANQGSEA, per germline. The clonotype originates from a man aged 40-49 years in good health and CMV-seropositive. The V gene is TRBV29-1, the J gene TRBJ2-2; 7 bases are shared with TRBD1. Sample: PBMCs. This CDR3 is CSVERGQNTGELFF. CDR3 DNA: TGCAGCGTTGAAAGGGGGCAGAACACCGGGGAGCTGTTTTTT.